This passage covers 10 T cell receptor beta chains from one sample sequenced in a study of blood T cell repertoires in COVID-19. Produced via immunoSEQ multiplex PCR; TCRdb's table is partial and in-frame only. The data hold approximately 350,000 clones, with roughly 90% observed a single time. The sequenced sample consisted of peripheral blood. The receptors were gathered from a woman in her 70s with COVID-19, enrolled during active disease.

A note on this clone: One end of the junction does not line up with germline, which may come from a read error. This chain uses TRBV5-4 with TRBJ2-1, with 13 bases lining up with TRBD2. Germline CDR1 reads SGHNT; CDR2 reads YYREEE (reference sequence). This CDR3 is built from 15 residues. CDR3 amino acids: CASSSAGGLAGAGVF. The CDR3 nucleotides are TGTGCCAGCAGCTCCGCGGGTGGACTAGCGGGGGCAGGGGTCTTC.

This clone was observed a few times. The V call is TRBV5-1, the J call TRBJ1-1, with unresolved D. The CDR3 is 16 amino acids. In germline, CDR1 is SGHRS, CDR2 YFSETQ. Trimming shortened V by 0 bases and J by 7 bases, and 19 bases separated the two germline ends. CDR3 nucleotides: TGCGCCAGCAGCTTGGGACTAACCCAACCCAATAATGAAGCTTTCTTT. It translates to CASSLGLTQPNNEAFF.

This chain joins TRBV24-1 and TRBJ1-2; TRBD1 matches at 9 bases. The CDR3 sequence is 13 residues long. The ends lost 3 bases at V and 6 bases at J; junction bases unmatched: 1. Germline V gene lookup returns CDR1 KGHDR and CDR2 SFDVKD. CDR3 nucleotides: TGTGCCACCAGTGATAGGGACAGGGATGGCTACACCTTC. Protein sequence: CATSDRDRDGYTF.

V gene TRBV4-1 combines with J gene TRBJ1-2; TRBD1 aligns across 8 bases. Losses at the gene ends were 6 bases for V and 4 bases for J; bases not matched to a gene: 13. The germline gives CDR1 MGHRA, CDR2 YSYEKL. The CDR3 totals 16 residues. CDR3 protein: CASRPIGQGTSYGYTF. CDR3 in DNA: TGCGCCAGCAGGCCCATCGGACAGGGAACAAGCTATGGCTACACCTTC.

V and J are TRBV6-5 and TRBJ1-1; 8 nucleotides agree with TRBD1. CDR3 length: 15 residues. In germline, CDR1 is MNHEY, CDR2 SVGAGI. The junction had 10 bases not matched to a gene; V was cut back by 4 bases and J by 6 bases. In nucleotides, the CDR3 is TGTGCCAGCAGTTCTGAAACCAGGGGGCTGGCTGAAGCTTTCTTT. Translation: CASSSETRGLAEAFF.

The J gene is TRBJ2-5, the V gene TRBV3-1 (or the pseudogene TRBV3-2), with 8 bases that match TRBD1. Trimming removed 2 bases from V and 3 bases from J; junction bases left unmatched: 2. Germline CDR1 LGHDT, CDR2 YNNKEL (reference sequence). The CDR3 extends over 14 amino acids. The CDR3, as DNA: TGTGCCAGCAGCCAACAGGGGGCGAAAGAGACCCAGTACTTC. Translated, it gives CASSQQGAKETQYF.

CDR3 loop: CASSLQFRVGSDSPLHF. As DNA, the CDR3 is TGTGCCAGCAGCCTACAATTTAGGGTCGGGAGTGATTCACCCCTCCACTTT. V and J are TRBV4-2 and TRBJ1-6, with D uncertain. Trimming stripped 4 bases from V and 8 bases from J, with 21 bases between. This CDR3 is built from 17 residues. Germline V gives CDR1 LGHNA, CDR2 YNFKEQ.

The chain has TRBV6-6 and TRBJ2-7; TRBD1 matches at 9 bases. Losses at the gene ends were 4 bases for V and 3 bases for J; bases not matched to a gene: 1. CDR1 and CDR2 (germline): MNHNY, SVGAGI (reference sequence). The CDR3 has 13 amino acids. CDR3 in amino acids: CASSSGQGYEQYF. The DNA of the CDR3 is TGTGCCAGCAGTTCGGGACAGGGCTACGAGCAGTACTTC.

CDR3 region: CASSLTGEGETQYF. The CDR3 DNA reads TGTGCCAGCAGCTTAACAGGGGAAGGGGAGACCCAGTACTTC. The rearrangement uses TRBV7-9 and TRBJ2-5, with 7 bases aligning to TRBD1. The ends lost 2 bases at V and 5 bases at J; junction bases unmatched: 5. The length of the CDR3 is 14 residues. The germline V gene has CDR1 SEHNR and CDR2 FQNEAQ (reference sequence).

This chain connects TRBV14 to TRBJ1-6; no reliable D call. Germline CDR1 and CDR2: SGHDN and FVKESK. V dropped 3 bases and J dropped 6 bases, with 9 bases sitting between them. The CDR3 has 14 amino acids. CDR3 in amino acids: CASSQTGPNSPLHF. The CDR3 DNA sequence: TGTGCCAGCAGCCAGACGGGTCCTAATTCACCCCTCCACTTT.